This is a list of T cell receptor beta chains from one sample in a study of T cell responses to AZD1222 COVID-19 vaccine. Assay used: immunoSEQ multiplex PCR; TCRdb lists only in-frame clones, some missing. The sample has around 140,000 clones; 85% to 95% are singletons. The sample in question was peripheral blood, obtained after recovery from COVID-19. Every receptor here comes from an adult who had recovered from COVID-19. Each CDR3 is given with its conserved first and last residue. The order of the fields is V gene, CDR3 protein.

TRBV27 CASSFLGGAYNEQFF
TRBV14 CASSQTAGGYNEQFF
TRBV9 CASSLQPELWSEAFF
TRBV2 CASRVRTGYNEKLFF
TRBV12-3/TRBV12-4 CASSWGSTQYF
TRBV5-1 CASSLDRQDNSPLHF
TRBV19 CASSAFRGESPYEQYF
TRBV11-3 CASSLGQGISYNEQFF
TRBV19 CASSPRGNLYEQYF
TRBV9 CASSGGTGTNTGELFF
TRBV12-5 CASGVSNQPQHF
TRBV19 CASSMGGVGQPQHF
TRBV5-4 CASSLTWGTGIQNYEQYF
TRBV2 CASRGQGAGYEQYF
TRBV4-1 CASSQVGPRPDYEQYF
TRBV4-1 CASSQDRGLELQQYF
TRBV24-1 CATSDWTSGNEQFF
TRBV28 CASSPGTSGNNEQFF
TRBV5-8 CASSFGMTGGSGYTF
TRBV15 CATSLDGYSGNTIYF
TRBV5-1 CASSLGTGLLAQEAFF
TRBV11-2 CASSARLAGGSYEQYF
TRBV6-5 CASSYGVLGNEQFF
TRBV20-1 CSASAGTSGRGTYEQYF
TRBV7-6 CASSLGPATNGNTEAFF
TRBV18 CASSPMDRGHYEQYF
TRBV14 CASSQETGGPAFGVSRPQHF
TRBV5-1 CASSLDRVGNSPLHF
TRBV5-1 CASSLAPGNQPQHF
TRBV10-2 CASSAREAGDNEQFF
TRBV28 CASSQRQGVRNSPLHF
TRBV29-1 CSVAEGGGFNQPQHF
TRBV28 CASSLAGTYEQYF
TRBV28 CASSLGGTDYGYTF
TRBV5-1 CASSLVGGYEQYF
TRBV5-6 CASSLAADYGYTF
TRBV6-2/TRBV6-3 CASSRPRLAGAGAGELFF
TRBV11-3 CASSLVRGRTNIVGTYEQYF
TRBV7-9 CASRPTGTTDFTDTQYF
TRBV7-9 CASSLASGRETQYF
TRBV2 CASSGDLQRERRYEQYF
TRBV2 CASSSGTTLSGNTIYF
TRBV5-1 CASSTTGPFNEQFF
TRBV5-4 CASSFTGIGEQYF
TRBV10-2 CASKVGGSNTEAFF
TRBV6-4 CASSDEVTLNTEAFF
TRBV18 CASSPQRTTDTQYF
TRBV10-2 CASSARDRGQPQHF
TRBV19 CASSIGRVSEQFF
TRBV19 CASESSDTQYF
TRBV3-1/TRBV3-2 CASSRSGSGNSPLHF
TRBV6-5 CASSYLTGLNTEAFF
TRBV28 CASSRDQREQYF
TRBV27 CASSRKSATNEKLFF
TRBV18 CASSRQGGEQYF